This note documents a single T cell receptor beta chain sequence. The antigen is undetermined. A read error may explain this, as a much larger clone is one base away. The patients, who ranged from 18 to 65 in age, presented with newly diagnosed hyperthyroidism lasting under 2 months. RNA transcripts served as the template for amplifying TCR beta CDR3 regions. HTBI primers were employed in a first-round RT-PCR of the TCR CDR3. In TCRdb, the multiplex PCR reads were re-called with MiXCR into one record per CDR3 protein. The sample lists approximately 370,000 distinct CDR3 sequences, about 15% occurring once. V was shortened by 7 bases and J by 2 bases, with 17 bases between the two germline ends. Germline V gene sequence: CDR1 SQVTM, CDR2 ANQGSEA. The CDR3 sequence is 14 residues long. This sample is part of a study of T cells in Graves' hyperthyroidism and ophthalmopathy. Study-level results: Blood samples included most of the expanded thyroid clonotypes exceeding 0.001.

The chain carries TRBV29-1 and TRBJ2-5; possible D gene TRBD2, 6 bases. The origin of this receptor is a woman younger than 45 with Graves' hyperthyroidism that later progressed to Graves' ophthalmopathy. Sequencing used blood. The CDR3 DNA is TGCAGCGCTGCTGGTAGCGGTTCTCAAGAGACCCAGTACTTC. Translating it yields CSAAGSGSQETQYF.